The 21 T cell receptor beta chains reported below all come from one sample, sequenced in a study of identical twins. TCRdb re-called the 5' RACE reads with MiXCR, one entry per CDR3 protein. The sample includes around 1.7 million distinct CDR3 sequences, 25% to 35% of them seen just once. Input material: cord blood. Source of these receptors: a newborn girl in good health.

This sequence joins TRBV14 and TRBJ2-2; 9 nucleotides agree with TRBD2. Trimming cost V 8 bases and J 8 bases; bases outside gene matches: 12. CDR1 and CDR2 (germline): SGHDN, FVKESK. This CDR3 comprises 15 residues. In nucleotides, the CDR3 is TGTGCCAGCTGTCAACTAGCGGGTGGTACTGGGGAGCTGTTTTTT. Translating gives CASCQLAGGTGELFF.

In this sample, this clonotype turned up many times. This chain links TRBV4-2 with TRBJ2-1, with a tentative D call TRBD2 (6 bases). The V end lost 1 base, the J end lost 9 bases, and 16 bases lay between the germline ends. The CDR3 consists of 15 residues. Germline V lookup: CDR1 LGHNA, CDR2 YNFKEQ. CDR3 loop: CASSQGTLPEGEQFF. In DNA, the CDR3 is TGTGCCAGCAGCCAAGGGACTCTGCCGGAGGGTGAGCAGTTCTTC.

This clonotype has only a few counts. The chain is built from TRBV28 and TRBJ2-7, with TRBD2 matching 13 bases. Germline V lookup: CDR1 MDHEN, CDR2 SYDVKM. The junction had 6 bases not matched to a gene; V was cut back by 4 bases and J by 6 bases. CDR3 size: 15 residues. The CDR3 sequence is CASSSLAGGIGEQYF. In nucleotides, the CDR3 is TGTGCCAGCAGTTCACTAGCGGGGGGGATAGGCGAGCAGTACTTC.

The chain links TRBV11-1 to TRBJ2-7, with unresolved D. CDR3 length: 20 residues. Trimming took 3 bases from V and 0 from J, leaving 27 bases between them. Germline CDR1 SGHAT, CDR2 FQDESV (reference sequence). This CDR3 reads CASSLGSLRAWTESSYEQYF. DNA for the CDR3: TGTGCCAGCAGCTTGGGAAGCTTAAGGGCCTGGACGGAGAGCTCCTACGAGCAGTACTTC.

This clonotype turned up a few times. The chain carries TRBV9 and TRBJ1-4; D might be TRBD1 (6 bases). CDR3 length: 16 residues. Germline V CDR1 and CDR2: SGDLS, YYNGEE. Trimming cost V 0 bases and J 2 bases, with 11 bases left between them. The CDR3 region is CASSVGSQGTNEKLFF. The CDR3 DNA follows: TGTGCCAGCAGCGTAGGGTCACAGGGCACTAATGAAAAACTGTTTTTT.

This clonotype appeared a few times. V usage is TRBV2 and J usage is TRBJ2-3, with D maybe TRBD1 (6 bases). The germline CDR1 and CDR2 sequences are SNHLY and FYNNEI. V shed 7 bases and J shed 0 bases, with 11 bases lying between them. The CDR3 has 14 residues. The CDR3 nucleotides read TGTGCCAGCAAAAACAGGGTTAGCACAGATACGCAGTATTTT. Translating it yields CASKNRVSTDTQYF.

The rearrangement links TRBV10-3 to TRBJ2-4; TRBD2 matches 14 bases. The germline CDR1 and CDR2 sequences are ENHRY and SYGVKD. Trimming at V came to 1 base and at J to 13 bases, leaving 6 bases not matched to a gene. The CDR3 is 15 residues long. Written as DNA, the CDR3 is TGTGCCATCAGTGAGTGGGGGACTAGCGGGAGCGGGCAGTACTTC. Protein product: CAISEWGTSGSGQYF.

CDR3 in amino acids: CASSPRSFQKSTDTQYF. The CDR3 nucleotides read TGCGCCAGCAGCCCTAGAAGTTTCCAAAAAAGCACAGATACGCAGTATTTT. The rearrangement joins TRBV10-2 to TRBJ2-3; D unclear. The V end lost 6 bases, the J end lost 0 bases, and 19 bases lay between the germline ends. The germline gives CDR1 WSHSY, CDR2 SAAADI. The CDR3 contains 17 residues.

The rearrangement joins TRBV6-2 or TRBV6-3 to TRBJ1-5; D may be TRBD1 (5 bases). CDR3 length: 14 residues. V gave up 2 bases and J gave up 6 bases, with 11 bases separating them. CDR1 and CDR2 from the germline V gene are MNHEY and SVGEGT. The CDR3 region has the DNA TGTGCCAGCAGTTACATGGACATACTTCAGCCCCAGCATTTT. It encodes CASSYMDILQPQHF.

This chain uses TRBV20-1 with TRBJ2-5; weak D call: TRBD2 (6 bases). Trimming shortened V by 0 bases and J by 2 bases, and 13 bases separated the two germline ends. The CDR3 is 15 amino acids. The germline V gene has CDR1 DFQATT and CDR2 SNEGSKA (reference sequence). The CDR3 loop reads CSARDPAGAQETQYF. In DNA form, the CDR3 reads TGCAGTGCTAGAGACCCAGCGGGCGCACAAGAGACCCAGTACTTC.

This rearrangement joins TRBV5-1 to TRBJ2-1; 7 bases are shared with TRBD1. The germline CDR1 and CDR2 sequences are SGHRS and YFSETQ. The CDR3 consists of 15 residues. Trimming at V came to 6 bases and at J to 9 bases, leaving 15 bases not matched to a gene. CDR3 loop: CASTRRGQGDREQFF. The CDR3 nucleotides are TGCGCCAGCACCAGAAGGGGGCAGGGGGATCGTGAGCAGTTCTTC.

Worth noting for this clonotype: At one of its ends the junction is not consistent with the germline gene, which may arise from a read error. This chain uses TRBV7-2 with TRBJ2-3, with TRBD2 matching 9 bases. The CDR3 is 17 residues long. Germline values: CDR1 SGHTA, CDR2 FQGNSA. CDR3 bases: TGTGCCAGCGGCTTAGGGCTAGCGGGGTTCTTCACAGATACGCAGTATTTT. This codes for CASGLGLAGFFTDTQYF.

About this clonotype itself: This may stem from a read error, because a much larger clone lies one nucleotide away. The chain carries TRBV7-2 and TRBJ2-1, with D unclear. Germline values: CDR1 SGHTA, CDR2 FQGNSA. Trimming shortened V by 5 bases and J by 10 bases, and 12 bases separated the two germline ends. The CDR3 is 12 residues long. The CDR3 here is CASSHDENEQFF. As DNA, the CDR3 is TGTGCCAGCAGCCATGACGAAAACGAGCAGTTCTTC.

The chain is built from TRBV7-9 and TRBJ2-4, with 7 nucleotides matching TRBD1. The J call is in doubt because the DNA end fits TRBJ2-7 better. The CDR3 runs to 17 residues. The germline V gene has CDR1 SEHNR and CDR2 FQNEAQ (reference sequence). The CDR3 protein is CASSLDGFKGGGYEQYF. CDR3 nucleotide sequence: TGTGCCAGCAGCTTAGACGGTTTTAAAGGGGGCGGCTACGAGCAGTACTTC.

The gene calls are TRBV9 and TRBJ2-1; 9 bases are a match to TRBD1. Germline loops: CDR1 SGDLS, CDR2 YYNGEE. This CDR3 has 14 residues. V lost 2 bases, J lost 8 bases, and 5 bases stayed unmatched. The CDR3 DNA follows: TGTGCCAGCAGCGTTTGGGACAGGGTCCATGAGCAGTTCTTC. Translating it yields CASSVWDRVHEQFF.

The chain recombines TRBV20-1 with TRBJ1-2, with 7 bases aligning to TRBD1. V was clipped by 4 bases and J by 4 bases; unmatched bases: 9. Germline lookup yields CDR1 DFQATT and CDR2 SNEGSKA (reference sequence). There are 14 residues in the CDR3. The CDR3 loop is CSATNRDRLYGYTF. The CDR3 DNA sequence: TGCAGTGCTACTAACCGGGACAGACTCTATGGCTACACCTTC.

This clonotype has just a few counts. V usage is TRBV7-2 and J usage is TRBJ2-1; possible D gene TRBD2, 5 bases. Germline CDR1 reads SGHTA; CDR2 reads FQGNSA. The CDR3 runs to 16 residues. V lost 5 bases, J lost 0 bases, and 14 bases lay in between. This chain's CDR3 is CASSRSGLSSYNEQFF. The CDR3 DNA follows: TGTGCCAGCAGCCGGAGCGGTTTAAGCTCCTACAATGAGCAGTTCTTC.

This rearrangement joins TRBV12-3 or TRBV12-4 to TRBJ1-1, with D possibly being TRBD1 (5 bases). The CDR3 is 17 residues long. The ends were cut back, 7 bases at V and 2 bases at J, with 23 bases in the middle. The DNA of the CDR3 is TGTGCCAGCAAGACAGAATCACTTACCTTGGTCAACACTGAAGCTTTCTTT. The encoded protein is CASKTESLTLVNTEAFF.

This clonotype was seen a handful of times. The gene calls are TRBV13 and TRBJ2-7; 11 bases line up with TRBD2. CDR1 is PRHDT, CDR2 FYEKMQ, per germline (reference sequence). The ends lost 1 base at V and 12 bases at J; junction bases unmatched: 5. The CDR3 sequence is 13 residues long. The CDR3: CASSLEGTSGLYF. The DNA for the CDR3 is TGTGCCAGCAGCTTAGAGGGGACTAGCGGTCTGTACTTC.

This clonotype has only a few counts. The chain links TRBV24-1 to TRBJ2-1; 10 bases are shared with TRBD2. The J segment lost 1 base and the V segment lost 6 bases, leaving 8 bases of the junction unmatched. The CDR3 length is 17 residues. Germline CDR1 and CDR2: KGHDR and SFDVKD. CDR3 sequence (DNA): TGTGCCACCAGTAAAAAGCGGGAGGGACGGTCCTACAATGAGCAGTTCTTC. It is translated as CATSKKREGRSYNEQFF.

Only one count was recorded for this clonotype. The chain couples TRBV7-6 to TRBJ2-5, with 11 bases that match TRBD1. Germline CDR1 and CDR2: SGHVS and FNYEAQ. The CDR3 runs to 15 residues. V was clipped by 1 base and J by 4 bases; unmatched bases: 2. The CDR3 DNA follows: TGTGCCAGCAGCTTAGAAGGACAGGGGGCAGAGACCCAGTACTTC. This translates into CASSLEGQGAETQYF.